One and the same sample provided the 29 T cell receptor beta chains below, sequenced in a study of blood T cell repertoires in COVID-19. Some clones are missing from TCRdb's copy, which holds only in-frame ones; the method was immunoSEQ multiplex PCR. This sample has more than 300,000 clones, with around nine tenths found just once. The sample comprised peripheral blood. These receptors came from a woman aged 70-85 years with COVID-19, enrolled during active disease.

The gene calls are TRBV5-6 and TRBJ1-2; maybe TRBD1 (6 bases). This CDR3 is 15 amino acids long. Per the germline V gene, CDR1 is SGHDT and CDR2 is YYEEEE. Trimming cost V 0 bases and J 2 bases, with 11 bases left between them. In DNA form, the CDR3 reads TGTGCCAGCAGCTTGGCCGGGACACCGAACTATGGCTACACCTTC. Its protein is CASSLAGTPNYGYTF.

The chain carries TRBV2 and TRBJ2-2; 8 positions match TRBD2. Germline V lookup: CDR1 SNHLY, CDR2 FYNNEI. The CDR3 totals 16 residues. Trimming at V came to 3 bases and at J to 1 base, leaving 4 bases not matched to a gene. CDR3 DNA sequence: TGTGCCAGCAGTGAGACTAGCGCAATGAACACCGGGGAGCTGTTTTTT. It translates to CASSETSAMNTGELFF.

V and J are TRBV21-1 and TRBJ2-1; the table's D call, TRBD2, has no DNA check behind it. TRBV21-1 counts as a pseudogene. This CDR3 spans 16 amino acids. The CDR3 region is CASSKESSPFYNEQFF. The CDR3 DNA follows: TGTGCCAGCAGCAAAGAATCTAGCCCTTTCTACAATGAGCAGTTCTTC.

The chain couples TRBV19 to TRBJ1-1; maybe TRBD1 (5 bases). Germline CDR1 and CDR2: LNHDA and SQIVND (reference sequence). The ends were cut back, 6 bases at V and 8 bases at J, with 7 bases in the middle. The CDR3 is 10 residues long. CDR3: CASRTEEAFF. Here the CDR3 DNA reads TGTGCCAGTAGGACAGAAGAAGCTTTCTTT.

Comment on this clone: Other DNA sequences in the sample encode the same CDR3. J is TRBJ1-2 and V is TRBV5-1; 10 bases line up with TRBD1. Germline CDR1 and CDR2: SGHRS and YFSETQ. The CDR3 is 13 residues long. Losses at the gene ends were 2 bases for V and 6 bases for J; bases not matched to a gene: 1. The CDR3 reads CASSLGTGDGYTF. In DNA, the CDR3 is TGCGCCAGCAGCTTAGGGACAGGGGATGGCTACACCTTC.

This chain uses TRBV19 with TRBJ1-1; 11 bases are a match to TRBD1. The germline gives CDR1 LNHDA, CDR2 SQIVND (reference sequence). Trimming removed 5 bases from V and 0 bases from J; junction bases left unmatched: 5. The CDR3 covers 16 residues. The DNA for the CDR3 is TGTGCCAGTAGTCTCCGGACAGGGGGCCTGAACACTGAAGCTTTCTTT. As protein: CASSLRTGGLNTEAFF.

The genes are TRBV9 and TRBJ1-4; perhaps TRBD1 as D (5 bases). Germline CDR1 reads SGDLS; CDR2 reads YYNGEE. The CDR3 spans 15 residues. V was pared by 0 bases and J by 7 bases, with 13 bases between. This CDR3 is CASSVDSGGGEKLFF. The CDR3 nucleotides read TGTGCCAGCAGCGTAGATTCGGGGGGAGGTGAAAAACTGTTTTTT.

J is TRBJ2-7 and V is TRBV28; the match to TRBD1 covers 8 bases. Germline lookup yields CDR1 MDHEN and CDR2 SYDVKM. The junction had 4 bases not matched to a gene; V was cut back by 7 bases and J by 2 bases. This CDR3 has 13 amino acids. The CDR3 nucleotides are TGTGCCAGCACCTGGACAGGGCCCTACGAGCAGTACTTC. Translated: CASTWTGPYEQYF.

This clone has a single count. The chain carries TRBV21-1 and TRBJ1-3. TRBV21-1 represents a pseudogene. This CDR3 has 16 residues. DNA for the CDR3: TGTGCCAGCAGCAAAGGCGGACTGTCCTCTGGAAACACCATATATTTT. This encodes CASSKGGLSSGNTIYF.

V gene TRBV5-6 combines with J gene TRBJ2-5, with 10 bases lining up with TRBD1. Germline CDR1 SGHDT, CDR2 YYEEEE. With 4 bases clipped from V and 2 bases from J, the junction kept 5 bases outside the gene matches. The CDR3 extends over 15 amino acids. This CDR3 reads CASSIRTGGQETQYF. DNA for the CDR3: TGTGCCAGCAGCATAAGGACAGGGGGACAAGAGACCCAGTACTTC.

J is TRBJ1-4 and V is TRBV7-9; 7 bases are shared with TRBD1. V lost 1 base to trimming and J lost 8 bases; unmatched junction nucleotides: 4. CDR3 size: 14 residues. The germline V gene encodes CDR1 SEHNR and CDR2 FQNEAQ (reference sequence). The CDR3 loop is CASSLGGGQEKLFF. CDR3 coding DNA: TGTGCCAGCAGCTTAGGAGGGGGACAGGAAAAACTGTTTTTT.

This sequence joins TRBV30 and TRBJ1-2, with D tentatively TRBD1 (6 bases). Germline lookup yields CDR1 GTSNPN and CDR2 SVGIG (reference sequence). The length of the CDR3 is 14 residues. V lost 1 base to trimming and J lost 5 bases, with 14 bases between them. DNA for the CDR3: TGTGCCTGGAGTGCCCCAGGACAGCTTTATGGCTACACCTTC. This encodes CAWSAPGQLYGYTF.

This clone was seen only once. The chain employs TRBV5-5 and TRBJ1-5; 7 bases match TRBD1. Trimming at V came to 1 base and at J to 7 bases, leaving 8 bases not matched to a gene. The CDR3 spans 15 residues. CDR1 is SGHKS and CDR2 is YYEKEE in the germline V gene (reference sequence). The CDR3 DNA follows: TGTGCCAGCAGCTTGACGACAGGGTATTTGCAGCCCCAGCATTTT. This encodes CASSLTTGYLQPQHF.

This clone was detected only a few times. V is TRBV6-2 or TRBV6-3 and J is TRBJ1-1; D remains unclear. The CDR3 length is 17 residues. CDR1 and CDR2 from the germline V gene are MNHEY and SVGEGT. V was clipped by 2 bases and J by 9 bases, with 25 bases between them. The chain's CDR3 is CASSYEVGDIPRPKAFF. CDR3 nucleotides: TGTGCCAGCAGTTACGAGGTCGGGGATATTCCCAGACCGAAAGCTTTCTTT.

J is TRBJ2-2 and V is TRBV11-2, with no clear D. The V end lost 3 bases, the J end lost 5 bases, and 7 bases lay between the germline ends. Germline lookup yields CDR1 SGHAT and CDR2 FQNNGV. The CDR3 has 13 amino acids. Here the CDR3 DNA reads TGTGCCAGCAGCTTCCGGTGGACCGGGGAGCTGTTTTTT. Its translation: CASSFRWTGELFF.

The rearrangement joins TRBV19 to TRBJ1-1, with a weak D call TRBD1 (6 bases). The V gene lost 3 bases and the J gene lost 3 bases, with 20 bases spanning the gap. Germline V lookup: CDR1 LNHDA, CDR2 SQIVND (reference sequence). This CDR3 contains 17 residues. The CDR3 DNA reads as TGTGCCAGTAGTATTCTCCCCTGGACAGTTGGGTACACTGAAGCTTTCTTT. Amino acids: CASSILPWTVGYTEAFF.

A few counts support this clone. The rearrangement uses TRBV27 and TRBJ2-1; TRBD1 matches 8 bases. Unmatched junction bases numbered 12, after V lost 5 bases and J lost 6 bases. The CDR3 totals 16 residues. The germline V gene has CDR1 MNHEY and CDR2 SMNVEV (reference sequence). In DNA form, the CDR3 reads TGTGCCAGCAGTACCCTGACAGGGGTGAAGGTCAATGAGCAGTTCTTC. It yields the protein CASSTLTGVKVNEQFF.

V usage is TRBV25-1 and J usage is TRBJ1-6, with D possibly matching TRBD1 (6 bases). Germline loops: CDR1 MGHDK, CDR2 SYGVNS. CDR3 length equals 13 residues. With 2 bases removed from V and 9 bases from J, the gap between germline ends came to 8 bases. The CDR3 sequence is CASSELTGSPLHF. For the CDR3, the DNA is TGTGCCAGCAGTGAACTGACAGGTTCACCCCTCCACTTT. The complete variable domain, with remaining parts taken from reference TRBV25-1 and TRBJ1-6, reads EADIYQTPRYLVIGTGKKITLECSQTMGHDKMYWYQQDPGMELHLIHYSYGVNSTEKGDLSSESTVSRIRTEHFPLTLESARPSHTSQYLCASSELTGSPLHFGNGTRLTVT.

Turning to this clone: The same CDR3 can be traced to other DNA sequences in this sample. The chain recombines TRBV7-9 with TRBJ1-1; D possibly corresponds to TRBD1 (6 bases). In germline, CDR1 is SEHNR, CDR2 FQNEAQ (reference sequence). Deletions cut 3 bases from V and 3 bases from J, with 11 bases between. CDR3 length equals 14 residues. This chain's CDR3 is CASSLGQGYTEAFF. CDR3 coding DNA: TGTGCCAGCAGCTTGGGACAAGGCTACACTGAAGCTTTCTTT.

This clone was detected once. The gene calls are TRBV30 and TRBJ2-2; 10 bases line up with TRBD2. Germline V gives CDR1 GTSNPN, CDR2 SVGIG (reference sequence). V shed 3 bases and J 6 bases; nucleotides not matched to a gene: 4. The CDR3 is 14 residues long. The CDR3 DNA reads TGTGCCTGGAGACAAGGACTAGCGGCCGGGGAGCTGTTTTTT. Amino acids: CAWRQGLAAGELFF.

The rearrangement joins TRBV6-5 to TRBJ2-7; possibly TRBD1 for D (5 bases). Looked up from germline, CDR1 is MNHEY and CDR2 is SVGAGI. The CDR3 has 11 amino acids. Trimming left V 10 bases short and J 9 bases short, with 16 bases between. The CDR3 nucleotides are TGTGCCACCTCACAGGACCGGAGGCAGTACTTC. Translation: CATSQDRRQYF.

This clone has only one observation. This chain connects TRBV3-1 (or the pseudogene TRBV3-2) to TRBJ1-1; maybe TRBD1 (6 bases). CDR1 and CDR2 (germline): LGHDT, YNNKEL (reference sequence). This CDR3 is 12 amino acids long. V lost 5 bases to trimming and J lost 8 bases, with 12 bases between them. The CDR3: CASSTRQDEAFF. The CDR3 DNA sequence: TGTGCCAGCAGCACACGACAGGACGAAGCTTTCTTT.

Points on this clone: In the same sample, other DNA sequences code for this CDR3. The chain has TRBV5-1 and TRBJ2-7; 7 bases are a match to TRBD2. In germline, CDR1 is SGHRS, CDR2 YFSETQ. The CDR3 has 13 amino acids. V gave up 4 bases and J gave up 3 bases; unmatched junction bases: 4. This CDR3 is CASSPGTNYEQYF. The CDR3 region has the DNA TGCGCCAGCAGCCCCGGGACTAACTACGAGCAGTACTTC.

This chain uses TRBV7-3 with TRBJ2-2; no definite D call. V gave up 7 bases and J gave up 0 bases, with 9 bases separating them. This CDR3 contains 14 residues. The germline CDR1 and CDR2 sequences are SGHTA and FQGTGA. CDR3 coding DNA: TGTGCCAGCAAGGAGACCCCGAACACCGGGGAGCTGTTTTTT. Its translation: CASKETPNTGELFF.

The chain employs TRBV14 and TRBJ1-2; no reliable D call. Germline CDR1 reads SGHDN; CDR2 reads FVKESK. The CDR3 is 13 residues long. The V end was cut by 2 bases, the J end by 5 bases, with 9 bases between. CDR3 in amino acids: CASSQFNIYGYTF. The CDR3 DNA reads TGTGCCAGCAGCCAATTTAATATTTATGGCTACACCTTC.

The chain combines TRBV7-6 with TRBJ1-3; tentatively, D is TRBD1 (5 bases). V gave up 6 bases and J gave up 4 bases, with 16 bases separating them. In germline, CDR1 is SGHVS, CDR2 FNYEAQ. The CDR3 is 15 amino acids. The CDR3 nucleotides read TGTGCCAGCAGTGCCGGGACTCTCAAAGGAAACACCATATATTTT. It yields the protein CASSAGTLKGNTIYF.

The rearrangement joins TRBV7-2 to TRBJ1-5, with D maybe TRBD1 (5 bases). Germline CDR1 is SGHTA and CDR2 is FQGNSA. V was pared by 0 bases and J by 2 bases, with 5 bases between. The CDR3 length is 14 residues. In DNA, the CDR3 is TGTGCCAGCAGCTTAGCGGGGCGCAATCAGCCCCAGCATTTT. Translating gives CASSLAGRNQPQHF. The full variable domain, with the rest looked up from reference TRBV7-2 and TRBJ1-5, is GAGVSQSPSNKVTEKGKDVELRCDPISGHTALYWYRQSLGQGLEFLIYFQGNSAPDKSGLPSDRFSAERTGGSVSTLTIQRTQQEDSAVYLCASSLAGRNQPQHFGDGTRLSIL.

Comment on this clone: The same CDR3 can be traced to other DNA sequences in this sample. The gene calls are TRBV7-9 and TRBJ1-1; 7 positions match TRBD1. This CDR3 is 16 amino acids long. Germline values: CDR1 SEHNR, CDR2 FQNEAQ (reference sequence). Trimming took 5 bases from V and 1 from J; bases not matched to a gene: 10. Here the CDR3 reads CASSRRQGLTNTEAFF. The CDR3 DNA follows: TGTGCCAGCAGCCGCCGACAGGGATTAACGAACACTGAAGCTTTCTTT.

As for this clone: Other nucleotide sequences from this sample produce the same CDR3. V usage is TRBV28 and J usage is TRBJ1-2; TRBD1 aligns across 7 bases. With 2 bases clipped from V and 4 bases from J, the junction kept 4 bases outside the gene matches. Germline CDR1 reads MDHEN; CDR2 reads SYDVKM. The CDR3 consists of 14 residues. The CDR3 DNA sequence: TGTGCCAGCAGTTTAGGGCAGGGGGGCTATGGCTACACCTTC. Translated: CASSLGQGGYGYTF.